The source of this T cell receptor (beta chain) is a study of blood T cell repertoires in COVID-19. Assay: immunoSEQ multiplex PCR; the TCRdb copy retains only in-frame clones and omits some. The data hold about 83,000 clones, with 70% to 90% observed a single time. Sequenced input: peripheral blood. The receptor was derived from a woman of 80 years or more with acute or convalescent COVID-19.

The CDR3 sequence: CSAYDNEQYF. DNA of the CDR3: TGCAGTGCTTATGACAACGAGCAGTACTTC. The chain recombines TRBV20-1 with TRBJ2-7; D is unclear. V lost 5 bases and J lost 5, with 7 bases in between. The CDR3 extends over 10 amino acids. Germline lookup yields CDR1 DFQATT and CDR2 SNEGSKA (reference sequence).